The 2 T cell receptor beta chains given below trace back to one sample, sequenced in a study of blood T cell repertoires in COVID-19. The method was immunoSEQ multiplex PCR; TCRdb's version includes in-frame clones alone and lacks a portion of them. The sample has around 140,000 clones; 80% to 90% are singletons. Sequenced: PBMCs or T cells enriched from blood (not recorded which). The receptors come from a man aged 55-75 years who had recovered from COVID-19.

The chain links TRBV19 to TRBJ1-5; TRBD1 might be the D (5 bases). Trimming left V 4 bases short and J 7 bases short, with 17 bases between. Germline CDR1 is LNHDA and CDR2 is SQIVND (reference sequence). This CDR3 comprises 15 residues. The CDR3 DNA follows: TGTGCCAGTAGTAAGGTCCAGGGAAGGGGCCAGCCCCAGCATTTT. It codes for CASSKVQGRGQPQHF. Variable domain in full (rest from reference TRBV19 and TRBJ1-5): DGGITQSPKYLFRKEGQNVTLSCEQNLNHDAMYWYRQDPGQGLRLIYYSQIVNDFQKGDIAEGYSVSREKKESFPLTVTSAQKNPTAFYLCASSKVQGRGQPQHFGDGTRLSIL.

J is TRBJ2-7 and V is TRBV5-1; a possible D gene is TRBD1 (6 bases). Germline assignment: CDR1 SGHRS and CDR2 YFSETQ. This CDR3 spans 12 amino acids. V was pared by 1 base and J by 7 bases, with 9 bases between. CDR3 sequence reads: CASSLRGGEQYF. CDR3 sequence (DNA): TGCGCCAGCAGCTTGAGAGGGGGAGAGCAGTACTTC.